The 4 T cell receptor beta chains presented below share a single source sample, sequenced in a study of control samples from healthy donors and cancer patients. This table comes from immunoSEQ multiplex PCR, and its TCRdb copy is limited to in-frame clones, with some not included. The sample records 100,000 to 150,000 clones, over 75% being singletons. The sample taken for sequencing was blood. The receptor source for this set is a man younger than 30 in good health.

The sample holds one count of this clone. This chain connects TRBV11-2 to TRBJ2-3; TRBD1 is a possible D gene (6 bases). Trimming left V 4 bases short and J 4 bases short, with 18 bases between. The CDR3 has 16 residues. Germline lookup yields CDR1 SGHAT and CDR2 FQNNGV. In nucleotides, the CDR3 is TGTGCCAGCAGCTCGATTGACAGGTTTGCAGCAGATACGCAGTATTTT. Translation gives CASSSIDRFAADTQYF.

This chain uses TRBV18 with TRBJ2-1, with a weak D call TRBD1 (6 bases). CDR3 length equals 12 residues. The V gene's germline CDR1 is KGHSH and CDR2 LQKENI. V was shortened by 4 bases and J by 6 bases, with 7 bases between the two germline ends. The CDR3 protein is CASSLGGNEQFF. The DNA for the CDR3 is TGTGCCAGCTCACTAGGGGGCAATGAGCAGTTCTTC.

The CDR3 reads CASSLVFSGGSYNSPLHF. The CDR3 coding sequence is TGTGCCAGCAGCTTAGTCTTCAGTGGGGGCTCCTATAATTCACCCCTCCACTTT. The rearrangement joins TRBV7-8 to TRBJ1-6; weak D call: TRBD1 (5 bases). V lost 1 base and J 0 bases, leaving 13 bases between the germline ends. The CDR3 is 18 residues long. Germline V gives CDR1 SGHVS, CDR2 FQNEAQ.

The chain employs TRBV19 and TRBJ2-7; 10 positions match TRBD2. The V segment lost 3 bases and the J segment 4 bases; nucleotides outside the gene matches: 6. Per the germline V gene, CDR1 is LNHDA and CDR2 is SQIVND (reference sequence). This CDR3 is 15 amino acids long. Here the CDR3 DNA reads TGTGCCAGTAGTATCTCGGCTAGCGGGAGTTACGAGCAGTACGTC. Protein: CASSISASGSYEQYV.